A selection of T cell receptor beta chains follows, all from one sample in a study of vaccination and CD4 T cells after COVID-19. No antigen has been identified for these receptors. TCRdb reprocessed the PCR reads via MiXCR and lists one record per CDR3 protein. Of about 7,400 distinct CDR3 sequences detected, 35% to 45% appear once; the ten largest clones hold 25% to 30%. Sequencing input: CD4+ T cells from blood, cultured in vitro. These TCRs come from a human donor in good health. Each CDR3 is given with its conserved first and last residue. Each record gives: V gene, CDR3 protein.

>TRBV6-5
CASSYSRITGSPLHF
>TRBV5-1
CASSSPGSYEQYF
>TRBV25-1
CASSKGGSSYNSPLHF
>TRBV29-1
CSVEDDLPAQETQYF
>TRBV7-3
CASSFGQGSGANVLTF
>TRBV19
CASSIGTNTDTQYF
>TRBV7-2
CASSLMRDTQYF
>TRBV19
CASQSSGGETQYF
>TRBV6-1
CASSEATGHYYGYTF
>TRBV5-1
CASSPGQENYEQYF
>TRBV4-1
CASSQELSIQYF
>TRBV25-1
CASSFAGPGSPLHF
>TRBV29-1
CSVVGQDYTEAFF
>TRBV2
CASRDRDTLSGTQYF
>TRBV20-1
CSASRQAHEAFF